Many counts were recorded for the clone carrying this TCR beta chain. Germline CDR1 and CDR2: MNHEY and SVGEGT. The CDR3 runs 18 residues. J gave up 0 bases and V 2 bases, and 12 bases lay outside the gene matches. This specimen belongs to a study of T cells in Graves' hyperthyroidism and ophthalmopathy. Amplified TCR beta CDR3 regions derived from RNA transcripts. First-round RT-PCR targeting the TCR CDR3 was performed with the HTBI primer set. MiXCR was run by TCRdb on the multiplex PCR reads, yielding one entry per CDR3 protein. The data hold around 420,000 distinct CDR3 sequences, with around 13% observed a single time.

Material for sequencing was blood. This clonotype was obtained from a woman in her late teens or twenties with Graves' hyperthyroidism. The chain combines TRBV6-2 or TRBV6-3 with TRBJ2-7; 8 nucleotides agree with TRBD2. The CDR3 bases are TGTGCCAGCAGTTACCCTCTACTAGCGGCCGAACTCTCCTACGAGCAGTACTTC. Encoded protein: CASSYPLLAAELSYEQYF.